This TCR beta chain emerged from a study of T cell repertoires in cytomegalovirus infection. Whole-study context: Indicated by public TCR beta signatures were CMV infection and matching HLA type.

A single record per CDR3 protein comes from TCRdb applying MiXCR to the reads. The sample contains some 940,000 distinct CDR3 sequences, 25% to 40% of which appear only once. This clonotype was detected ten times or more. Antigen: not known. The study, taken as a whole, reports: HLA-C-restricted TCR beta clonotypes specific for CMV led the ex vivo response.

Germline CDR1 reads SGHTA; CDR2 reads FQGNSA. CDR3 length: 15 amino acids. V shed 1 base, J shed 6 bases, and the junction held 4 bases outside the gene matches. This clonotype originated in a human donor in good health (CMV status not recorded). Some clones in this sample may be carry-over from other donors' samples. The sequenced sample was cultured CD8+ T cells from PBMCs, obtained from culture after CMV antigen stimulation. V is TRBV7-2 and J is TRBJ2-2; 8 bases are shared with TRBD2. The DNA of the CDR3 is TGTGCCAGCAGCTTAGAAGGAGCGGGGGCCGGGGAGCTGTTTTTT. This gives the protein CASSLEGAGAGELFF. The whole variable domain, remainder taken from reference TRBV7-2 and TRBJ2-2, is GAGVSQSPSNKVTEKGKDVELRCDPISGHTALYWYRQSLGQGLEFLIYFQGNSAPDKSGLPSDRFSAERTGGSVSTLTIQRTQQEDSAVYLCASSLEGAGAGELFFGEGSRLTVL.